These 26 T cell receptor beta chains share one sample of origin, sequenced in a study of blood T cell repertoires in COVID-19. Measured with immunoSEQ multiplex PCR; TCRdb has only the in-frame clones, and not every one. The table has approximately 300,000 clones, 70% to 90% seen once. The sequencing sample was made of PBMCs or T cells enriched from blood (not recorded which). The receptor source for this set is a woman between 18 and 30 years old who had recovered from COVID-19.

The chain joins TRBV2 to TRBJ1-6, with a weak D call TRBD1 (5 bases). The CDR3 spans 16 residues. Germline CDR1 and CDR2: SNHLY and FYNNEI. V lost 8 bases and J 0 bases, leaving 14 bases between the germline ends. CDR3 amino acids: CASRRGPSSYNSPLHF. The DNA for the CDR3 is TGTGCCAGCCGGCGGGGCCCCTCCTCCTATAATTCACCCCTCCACTTT.

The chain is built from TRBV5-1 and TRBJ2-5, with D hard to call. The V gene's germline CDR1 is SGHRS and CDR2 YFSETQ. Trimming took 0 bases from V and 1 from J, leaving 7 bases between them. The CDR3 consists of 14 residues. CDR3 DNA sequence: TGCGCCAGCAGCTTGGCAGTCCTCCAAGAGACCCAGTACTTC. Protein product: CASSLAVLQETQYF.

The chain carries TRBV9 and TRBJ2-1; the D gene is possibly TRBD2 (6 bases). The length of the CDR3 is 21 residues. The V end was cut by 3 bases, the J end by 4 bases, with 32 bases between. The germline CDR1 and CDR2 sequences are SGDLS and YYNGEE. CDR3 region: CASSAKTSHLPTTNNYNEQFF. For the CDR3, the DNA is TGTGCCAGCAGCGCGAAGACTAGTCACCTCCCCACAACGAATAATTACAATGAGCAGTTCTTC. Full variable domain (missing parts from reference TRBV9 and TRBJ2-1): DSGVTQTPKHLITATGQRVTLRCSPRSGDLSVYWYQQSLDQGLQFLIQYYNGEERAKGNILERFSAQQFPDLHSELNLSSLELGDSALYFCASSAKTSHLPTTNNYNEQFFGPGTRLTVL.

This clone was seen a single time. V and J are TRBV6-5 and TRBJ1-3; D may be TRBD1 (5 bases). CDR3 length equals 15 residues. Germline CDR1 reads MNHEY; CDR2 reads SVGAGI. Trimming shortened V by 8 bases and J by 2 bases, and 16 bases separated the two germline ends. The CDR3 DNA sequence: TGTGCCAGCTCATTAGACGGACATCCTGGAAACACCATATATTTT. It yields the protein CASSLDGHPGNTIYF.

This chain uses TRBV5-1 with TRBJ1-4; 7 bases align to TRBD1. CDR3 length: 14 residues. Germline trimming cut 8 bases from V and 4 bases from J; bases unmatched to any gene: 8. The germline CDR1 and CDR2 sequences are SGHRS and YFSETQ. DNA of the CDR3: TGCGCCAGTACGACAGGGACCTATAATGAAAAACTGTTTTTT. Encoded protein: CASTTGTYNEKLFF. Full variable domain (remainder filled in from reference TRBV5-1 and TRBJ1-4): KAGVTQTPRYLIKTRGQQVTLSCSPISGHRSVSWYQQTPGQGLQFLFEYFSETQRNKGNFPGRFSGRQFSNSRSEMNVSTLELGDSALYLCASTTGTYNEKLFFGSGTQLSVL.

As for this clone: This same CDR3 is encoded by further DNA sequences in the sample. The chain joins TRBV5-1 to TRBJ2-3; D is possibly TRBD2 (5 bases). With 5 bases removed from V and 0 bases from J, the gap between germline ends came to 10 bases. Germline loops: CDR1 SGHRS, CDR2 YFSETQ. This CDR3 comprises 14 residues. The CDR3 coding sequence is TGCGCCAGCAGTACGGGAACTAGCACAGATACGCAGTATTTT. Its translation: CASSTGTSTDTQYF.

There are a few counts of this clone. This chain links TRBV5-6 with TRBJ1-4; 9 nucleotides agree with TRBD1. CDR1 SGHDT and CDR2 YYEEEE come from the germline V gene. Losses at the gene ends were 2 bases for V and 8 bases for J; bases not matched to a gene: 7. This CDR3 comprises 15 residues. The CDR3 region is CASSLPGQGGEKLFF. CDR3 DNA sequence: TGTGCCAGCAGCTTACCGGGACAGGGAGGCGAAAAACTGTTTTTT.

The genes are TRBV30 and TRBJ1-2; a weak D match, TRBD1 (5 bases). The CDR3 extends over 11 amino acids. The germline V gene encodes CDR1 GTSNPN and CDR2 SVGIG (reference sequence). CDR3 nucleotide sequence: TGTGCAATCAATTGGGGGGATGGCTACACCTTC. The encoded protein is CAINWGDGYTF.

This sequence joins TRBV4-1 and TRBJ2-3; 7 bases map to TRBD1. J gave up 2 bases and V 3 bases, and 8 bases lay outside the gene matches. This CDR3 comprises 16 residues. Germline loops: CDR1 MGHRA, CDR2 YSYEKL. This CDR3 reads CASSHQIQGDTDTQYF. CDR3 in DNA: TGCGCCAGCAGCCACCAGATCCAGGGGGACACAGATACGCAGTATTTT.

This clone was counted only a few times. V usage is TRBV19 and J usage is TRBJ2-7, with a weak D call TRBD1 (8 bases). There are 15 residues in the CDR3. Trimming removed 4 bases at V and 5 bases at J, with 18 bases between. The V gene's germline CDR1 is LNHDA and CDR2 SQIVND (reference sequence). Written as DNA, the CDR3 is TGTGCCAGTAGTACGTACACAGGGGGGACTAACGAGCAGTACTTC. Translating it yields CASSTYTGGTNEQYF.

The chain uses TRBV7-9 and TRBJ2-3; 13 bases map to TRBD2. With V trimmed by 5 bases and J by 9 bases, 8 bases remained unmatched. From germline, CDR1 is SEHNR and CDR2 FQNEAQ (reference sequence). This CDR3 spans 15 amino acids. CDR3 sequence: CASSTTSGGARTQYF. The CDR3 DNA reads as TGTGCCAGCAGCACAACTAGCGGGGGGGCCAGGACGCAGTATTTT. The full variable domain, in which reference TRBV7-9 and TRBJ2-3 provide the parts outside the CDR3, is DTGVSQNPRHKITKRGQNVTFRCDPISEHNRLYWYRQTLGQGPEFLTYFQNEAQLEKSRLLSDRFSAERPKGSFSTLEIQRTEQGDSAMYLCASSTTSGGARTQYFGPGTRLTVL.

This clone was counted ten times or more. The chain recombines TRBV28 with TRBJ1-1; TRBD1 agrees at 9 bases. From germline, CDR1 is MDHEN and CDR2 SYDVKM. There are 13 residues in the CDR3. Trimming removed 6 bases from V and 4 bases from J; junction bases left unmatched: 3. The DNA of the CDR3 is TGTGCCAGCAGGATGACAGGGGGCACTGAAGCTTTCTTT. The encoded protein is CASRMTGGTEAFF.

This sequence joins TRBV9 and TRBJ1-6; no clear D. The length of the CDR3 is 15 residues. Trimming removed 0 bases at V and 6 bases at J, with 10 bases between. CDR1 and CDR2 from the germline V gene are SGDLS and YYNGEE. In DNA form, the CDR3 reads TGTGCCAGCAGCGTAGGCGGTAGGAGTAATTCACCCCTCCACTTT. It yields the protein CASSVGGRSNSPLHF.

In DNA form, the CDR3 reads TGTGCCAGCAGTACTACAGGGGGCACTGAAGCTTTCTTT. It yields the protein CASSTTGGTEAFF. This chain joins TRBV27 and TRBJ1-1; TRBD1 matches at 8 bases. CDR1 is MNHEY and CDR2 is SMNVEV in the germline V gene (reference sequence). The CDR3 extends over 13 amino acids. V lost 5 bases to trimming and J lost 4 bases; unmatched junction nucleotides: 3.

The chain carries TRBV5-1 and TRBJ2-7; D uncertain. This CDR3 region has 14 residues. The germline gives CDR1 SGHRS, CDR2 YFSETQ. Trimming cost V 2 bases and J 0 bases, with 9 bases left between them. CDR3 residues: CASSFLVSSYEQYF. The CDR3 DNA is TGCGCCAGCAGCTTCCTCGTTAGCTCCTACGAGCAGTACTTC.

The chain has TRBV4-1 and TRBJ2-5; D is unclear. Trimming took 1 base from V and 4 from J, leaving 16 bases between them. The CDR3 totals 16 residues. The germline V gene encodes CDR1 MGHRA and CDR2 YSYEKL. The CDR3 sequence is CASSQVGQLRRETQYF. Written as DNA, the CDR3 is TGCGCCAGCAGCCAAGTCGGCCAGTTACGGAGAGAGACCCAGTACTTC.

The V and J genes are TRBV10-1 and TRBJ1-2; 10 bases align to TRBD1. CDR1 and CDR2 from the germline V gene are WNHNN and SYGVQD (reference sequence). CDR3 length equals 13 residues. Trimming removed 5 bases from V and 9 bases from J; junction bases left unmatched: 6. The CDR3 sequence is CASSPGTGERYTF. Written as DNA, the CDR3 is TGCGCCAGCAGTCCCGGGACAGGGGAGCGCTACACCTTC.

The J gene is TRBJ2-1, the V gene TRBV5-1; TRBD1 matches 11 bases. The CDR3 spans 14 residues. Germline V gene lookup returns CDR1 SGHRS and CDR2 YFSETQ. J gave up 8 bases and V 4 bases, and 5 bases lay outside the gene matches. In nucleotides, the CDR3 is TGCGCCAGCAGCCTCGGACAGGGGGCGGATGAGCAGTTCTTC. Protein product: CASSLGQGADEQFF.

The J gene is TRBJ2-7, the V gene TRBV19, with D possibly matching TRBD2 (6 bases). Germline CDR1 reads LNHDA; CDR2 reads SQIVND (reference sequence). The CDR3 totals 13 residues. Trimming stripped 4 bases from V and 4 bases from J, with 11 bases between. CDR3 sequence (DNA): TGTGCCAGTAGTAAGGAGGGAGAGTACGAGCAGTACTTC. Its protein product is CASSKEGEYEQYF. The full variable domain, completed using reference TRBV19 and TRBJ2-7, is DGGITQSPKYLFRKEGQNVTLSCEQNLNHDAMYWYRQDPGQGLRLIYYSQIVNDFQKGDIAEGYSVSREKKESFPLTVTSAQKNPTAFYLCASSKEGEYEQYFGPGTRLTVT.

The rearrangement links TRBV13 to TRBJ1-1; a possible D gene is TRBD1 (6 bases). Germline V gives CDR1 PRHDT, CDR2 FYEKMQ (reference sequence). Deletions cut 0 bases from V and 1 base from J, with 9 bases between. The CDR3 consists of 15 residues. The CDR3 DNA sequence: TGTGCCAGCAGCTTAGGGGGACACTCGAACACTGAAGCTTTCTTT. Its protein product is CASSLGGHSNTEAFF.

In nucleotides, the CDR3 is TGTGCCAGCAGCTCGCCGACAGGGATCAATTCACCCCTCCACTTT. This translates into CASSSPTGINSPLHF. The V call is TRBV5-4, the J call TRBJ1-6, with 7 positions matching TRBD1. V lost 3 bases, J lost 7 bases, and 7 bases stayed unmatched. Germline assignment: CDR1 SGHNT and CDR2 YYREEE (reference sequence). The CDR3 runs 15 residues.

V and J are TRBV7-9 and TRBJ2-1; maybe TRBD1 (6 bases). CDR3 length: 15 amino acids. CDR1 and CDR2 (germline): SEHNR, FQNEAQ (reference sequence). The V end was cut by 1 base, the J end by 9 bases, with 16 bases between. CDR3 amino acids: CASSLGGPDYGEQFF. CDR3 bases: TGTGCCAGCAGCTTAGGGGGGCCCGACTACGGTGAGCAGTTCTTC.

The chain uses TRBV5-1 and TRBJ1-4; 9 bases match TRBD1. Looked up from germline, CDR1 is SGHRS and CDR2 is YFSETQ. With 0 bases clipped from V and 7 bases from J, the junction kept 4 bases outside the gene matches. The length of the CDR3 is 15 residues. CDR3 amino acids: CASSLVPGQGEKLFF. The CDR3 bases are TGCGCCAGCAGCTTGGTACCGGGACAGGGTGAAAAACTGTTTTTT.

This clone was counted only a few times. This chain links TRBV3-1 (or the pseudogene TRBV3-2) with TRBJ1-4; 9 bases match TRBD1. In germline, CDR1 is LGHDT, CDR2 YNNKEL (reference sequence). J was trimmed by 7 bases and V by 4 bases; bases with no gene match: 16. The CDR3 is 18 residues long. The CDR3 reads CASSLTGGLDPVLEKLFF. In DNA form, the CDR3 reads TGTGCCAGCAGCCTCACAGGGGGCCTGGATCCCGTACTTGAAAAACTGTTTTTT.

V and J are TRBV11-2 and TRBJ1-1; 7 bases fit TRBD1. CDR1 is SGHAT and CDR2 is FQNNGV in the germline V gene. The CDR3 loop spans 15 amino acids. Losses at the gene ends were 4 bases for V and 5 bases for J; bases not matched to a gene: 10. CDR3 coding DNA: TGTGCCAGCAGCTCCCGGACAGGTGGGAGGACTGAAGCTTTCTTT. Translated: CASSSRTGGRTEAFF.

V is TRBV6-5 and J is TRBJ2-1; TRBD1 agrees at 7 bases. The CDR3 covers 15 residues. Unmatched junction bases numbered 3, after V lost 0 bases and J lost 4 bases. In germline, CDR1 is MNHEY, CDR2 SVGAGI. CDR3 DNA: TGTGCCAGCAGTTACTCGGGGACAGCTTACAATGAGCAGTTCTTC. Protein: CASSYSGTAYNEQFF.